Presented here are 14 T cell receptor delta chains from one specimen sequenced in a study of gamma-delta chains in newborns, infants, children. TCRdb re-called the reads via CATT. The top ten clones hold approximately 6.9% of a sample with under 6,000 delta-chain clones, roughly 5.1% of them seen once. Specimen: blood. Every receptor here comes from a child who was a newborn, infant or young child, either healthy, febrile or measles-vaccinated (not recorded which).

Details on this clone: This may arise from a read error, as a much more abundant clone is one base away. This sample includes further DNA sequences coding for the same CDR3. The CDR3 coding sequence is TGTGCCTGTGACACCCTTAGTACTGGGGGATACGCGAGGTACACTGATAAACTCATCTTT. Its translation is CACDTLSTGGYARYTDKLIF. V and J are TRDV2 and TRDJ1; 13 positions match TRDD3. Germline CDR1 reads GEAIGNYY; CDR2 reads EKD. CDR3 size: 20 residues.

This clone is medium-sized by share. The sample holds other DNA sequences that translate to the same CDR3. V usage is TRDV2 and J usage is TRDJ2; possibly TRDD3 for D (6 bases). This CDR3 is 16 amino acids long. V was shortened by 0 bases and J by 0 bases, with 10 bases between the two germline ends. In germline, CDR1 is GEAIGNYY, CDR2 EKD. CDR3 loop: CACDTVGGTLTAQLFF. The CDR3 DNA is TGTGCCTGTGACACCGTAGGGGGAACTTTGACAGCACAACTCTTCTTT.

Only a few counts were recorded for this clone. TCRdb pairs this DNA with a much larger clone's protein that differs at residue 16, likely a read error; the protein shown was translated from the DNA. V usage is TRDV2 and J usage is TRDJ3, with 10 bases that match TRDD3. Germline CDR1 GEAIGNYY, CDR2 EKD. This CDR3 has 18 residues. The CDR3 coding sequence is TGTGCCTGTGACCCGACTGGGGGATCCTCCTGGGACACCCGACAGGTGTTTTTC. This sequence encodes CACDPTGGSSWDTRQVFF.

This clone was seen only a few times. A junction boundary mismatches the germline segment, possibly from a read error. This sequence joins TRDV2 and TRDJ2; 9 nucleotides line up with TRDD3. There are 15 residues in the CDR3. Looked up from germline, CDR1 is GEAIGNYY and CDR2 is EKD. The CDR3 coding sequence is TGTGCCTGTGACACCGTAGGGGATACGCCAGCACGACTCTTCTTT. Its translation is CACDTVGDTPARLFF.

For this clone: Other DNA sequences within the sample encode an identical CDR3. The V and J genes are TRDV2 and TRDJ1; 10 bases line up with TRDD3. Per the germline V gene, CDR1 is GEAIGNYY and CDR2 is EKD. This CDR3 has 15 amino acids. The V segment lost 3 bases and the J segment 2 bases; nucleotides outside the gene matches: 5. The CDR3 DNA reads TGTGCCTGTGACGAAATACTGGGGGATACCGATAAACTCATCTTT. It yields the protein CACDEILGDTDKLIF.

This clone is labeled as medium-sized (0.01 to 0.1%). Other DNA sequences from this sample encode an identical CDR3 as well. The chain carries TRDV2 and TRDJ3; TRDD3 matches at 9 bases. With V trimmed by 2 bases and J by 0 bases, 7 bases remained unmatched. CDR3 length equals 19 residues. Per germline, CDR1 GEAIGNYY and CDR2 EKD. The CDR3 sequence is CACDSTGGPSSWDTRQMFF. DNA for the CDR3: TGTGCCTGTGACAGTACTGGGGGACCGAGCTCCTGGGACACCCGACAGATGTTTTTC.

Comments on this clone: DNA and listed protein disagree at residue 14, so the protein shown here was translated from the DNA. This chain joins TRDV2 and TRDJ1, with 7 nucleotides matching TRDD3. The germline CDR1 and CDR2 sequences are GEAIGNYY and EKD. V gave up 0 bases and J gave up 8 bases; unmatched junction bases: 20. The CDR3 contains 18 residues. CDR3: CACDTYFGRTGEGEKLIF. DNA for the CDR3: TGTGCCTGTGACACCTACTTCGGACGTACTGGGGAAGGCGAAAAACTCATCTTT.

Sample share makes this clone medium-sized. This chain connects TRDV2 to TRDJ3; perhaps TRDD3 as D (6 bases). Per germline, CDR1 GEAIGNYY and CDR2 EKD. The CDR3 extends over 18 amino acids. V lost 0 bases and J lost 0, with 11 bases in between. CDR3 amino acids: CACDTGYPSSWDTRQMFF. The CDR3 bases are TGTGCCTGTGACACCGGATACCCTAGCTCCTGGGACACCCGACAGATGTTTTTC.

A few counts support this clone. It may be a read error: a sequence one base away is much more abundant. The same CDR3 also results from other DNA sequences found in this sample. The rearrangement links TRDV2 to TRDJ2; the D gene is possibly TRDD3 (6 bases). This CDR3 contains 16 residues. The germline V gene has CDR1 GEAIGNYY and CDR2 EKD. CDR3 amino acids: CACDTVGGTLTAQLFF. The CDR3, as DNA: TGTGCCTGCGACACCGTAGGGGGAACTTTGACAGCACAACTCTTCTTT.

A word on this clone: Just one base apart from a much larger clone, this may be a read error. The CDR3 reads CACDTLGDLTAQPFF. CDR3 coding DNA: TGTGCCTGTGATACCCTGGGGGACCTGACAGCACAACCCTTCTTT. This chain links TRDV2 with TRDJ2; TRDD3 matches 8 bases. The CDR3 totals 15 residues. Looked up from germline, CDR1 is GEAIGNYY and CDR2 is EKD.

This clone counts as medium-sized (0.01 to 0.1%). The chain has TRDV2 and TRDJ2; the match to TRDD3 covers 7 bases. V gave up 0 bases and J gave up 0 bases; unmatched junction bases: 0. Germline V gives CDR1 GEAIGNYY, CDR2 EKD. This CDR3 comprises 15 residues. Here the CDR3 reads CACDTWGTLTAQLFF. CDR3 in DNA: TGTGCCTGTGACACCTGGGGGACTTTGACAGCACAACTCTTCTTT.

This clone was detected only a few times. The V gene is TRDV1, the J gene TRDJ1; TRDD3 matches 10 bases. J lost 3 bases, V lost 0 bases, and 7 bases had no gene match. This CDR3 contains 17 residues. Germline V gene lookup returns CDR1 TSWWSYY and CDR2 QGS. The CDR3 region has the DNA TGTGCTCTTGGGGAACTATCGGTACTGGGGGATTCCGATAAACTCATCTTT. Its translation: CALGELSVLGDSDKLIF.

Notes on this clone: A much larger clonotype is one base distant, so this may be a read error. The chain joins TRDV2 to TRDJ1, with 12 bases identical to TRDD3. No J gene is reported in TCRdb; it was inferred here by comparing the DNA with germline. Germline V gene data show CDR1 as GEAIGNYY and CDR2 as EKD. The length of the CDR3 is 19 residues. With 5 bases clipped from V and 0 bases from J, the junction kept 15 bases outside the gene matches. The CDR3, as DNA: TGTGCCTGTGGCACAATTAGCACTGGGGGATACCTGTACACCGATAAACTCATCTTT. Protein product: CACGTISTGGYLYTDKLIF.

In regard to this clone: The junction does not match germline at one end; this may be a read error. This specimen includes other DNA sequences encoding the same CDR3. The chain has TRDV2 and TRDJ3; 8 bases fit TRDD3. Germline lookup yields CDR1 GEAIGNYY and CDR2 EKD. This CDR3 has 18 amino acids. This CDR3 is CACDTWGTSSWDTRQMFF. The CDR3 DNA sequence: TGTGCATGTGACACCTGGGGGACAAGCTCCTGGGACACCCGACAGATGTTCTTC.